Listed here are 26 T cell receptor beta chains from one sample, sequenced in a study of shared clonotypes between healthy human individuals. Repertoires were generated with immunoSEQ multiplex PCR, while TCRdb's copy carries only in-frame clones and drops some. Altogether 2 million to 2.5 million clones are present, approximately 93% being singletons, with the ten largest covering roughly 0.39%. The sample comprised naive CD4+ T cells from PBMCs. Described subset: CD45RA+ positively selected. The receptor set was obtained from a man between 18 and 35 years old in good health. Some clones in this sample may be carry-over from other donors' samples.

The rearrangement uses TRBV14 and TRBJ2-2; D possibly corresponds to TRBD1 (5 bases). V was trimmed by 1 base and J by 2 bases, leaving 14 bases between them. The V gene's germline CDR1 is SGHDN and CDR2 FVKESK. CDR3 size: 17 residues. The CDR3 region is CASSQGLPRVNTGELFF. The CDR3, as DNA: TGTGCCAGCAGCCAAGGGTTACCCAGGGTTAACACCGGGGAGCTGTTTTTT. Together with reference TRBV14 and TRBJ2-2, the CDR3 gives the full variable domain: EAGVTQFPSHSVIEKGQTVTLRCDPISGHDNLYWYRRVMGKEIKFLLHFVKESKQDESGMPNNRFLAERTGGTYSTLKVQPAELEDSGVYFCASSQGLPRVNTGELFFGEGSRLTVL.

The CDR3 nucleotides are TGTGCCAGCAGTGACCTCCCCGGCGGTTCTATGGGCTACACCTTC. This sequence encodes CASSDLPGGSMGYTF. This chain connects TRBV6-4 to TRBJ1-2; no reliable D call. V shed 2 bases and J shed 8 bases, with 18 bases lying between them. In germline, CDR1 is MRHNA, CDR2 SNTAGT. The CDR3 sequence is 15 residues long.

The gene calls are TRBV5-4 and TRBJ2-7, with 9 bases that match TRBD2. Germline lookup yields CDR1 SGHNT and CDR2 YYREEE (reference sequence). The CDR3 has 16 residues. With 4 bases clipped from V and 3 bases from J, the junction kept 11 bases outside the gene matches. CDR3 coding DNA: TGTGCCAGCAGCCCGTCCGGACTAGCGAGTAACTACGAGCAGTACTTC. Amino acids: CASSPSGLASNYEQYF.

V and J are TRBV25-1 and TRBJ1-4; the D is unclear. V lost 5 bases and J lost 3, with 10 bases in between. Germline values: CDR1 MGHDK, CDR2 SYGVNS. The CDR3 is 14 residues long. CDR3 coding DNA: TGTGCCAGCAGTCAGGTCGGGGCTAATGAAAAACTGTTTTTT. Its protein is CASSQVGANEKLFF.

The J gene is TRBJ2-3, the V gene TRBV6-6, with unresolved D. The germline V gene encodes CDR1 MNHNY and CDR2 SVGAGI (reference sequence). This CDR3 spans 12 amino acids. V was pared by 2 bases and J by 6 bases, with 6 bases between. For the CDR3, the DNA is TGTGCCAGCAGTTACGGGCGGGATACGCAGTATTTT. Protein: CASSYGRDTQYF.

This clone appeared a single time. This specimen includes other DNA sequences encoding the same CDR3. The chain employs TRBV7-9 and TRBJ1-1, with unresolved D. V lost 1 base, J lost 7 bases, and 7 bases lay in between. The CDR3 loop spans 12 amino acids. Per the germline V gene, CDR1 is SEHNR and CDR2 is FQNEAQ (reference sequence). CDR3 in amino acids: CASSLVGVEAFF. For the CDR3, the DNA is TGTGCCAGCAGCTTAGTCGGGGTTGAAGCTTTCTTT.

As DNA, the CDR3 is TGTGCCAGCAGCTTTAGGCTCTACAATGAGCAGTTCTTC. The encoded protein is CASSFRLYNEQFF. The V and J genes are TRBV7-7 and TRBJ2-1; D ambiguous. The CDR3 loop spans 13 amino acids. The V and J ends lost 3 bases and 3 bases respectively, with 6 bases between them. The germline V gene encodes CDR1 SSHAT and CDR2 FNYEAQ (reference sequence).

The chain is built from TRBV5-8 and TRBJ2-1, with TRBD2 identical over 10 bases. The CDR3 spans 18 residues. V trimming: 2 bases; J trimming: 6 bases; junction bases outside the gene matches: 14. Germline V gene sequence: CDR1 SGHTS, CDR2 YDEGEE. The CDR3 here is CASSFGVLAGIQVNEQFF. For the CDR3, the DNA is TGTGCCAGCAGCTTTGGTGTACTAGCGGGAATACAAGTCAATGAGCAGTTCTTC.

The rearrangement joins TRBV5-3 to TRBJ2-2; 7 bases match TRBD1. TRBV5-3 falls under the ORF class, with uncertain function. The CDR3 runs to 16 residues. V shed 0 bases and J 7 bases; nucleotides not matched to a gene: 9. CDR3 sequence (DNA): TGTGCCAGAAGCTTGGCCGACAGGGCCGGTAGCGGGGAGCTGTTTTTT. Protein sequence: CARSLADRAGSGELFF.

This chain joins TRBV5-4 and TRBJ2-1, with no clear D. The CDR3 totals 12 residues. Germline CDR1 reads SGHNT; CDR2 reads YYREEE (reference sequence). Trimming shortened V by 4 bases and J by 10 bases, and 12 bases separated the two germline ends. The CDR3 spells CASSRQAIEQFF. The CDR3, as DNA: TGTGCCAGCAGCCGGCAAGCCATCGAGCAGTTCTTC.

The rearrangement joins TRBV27 to TRBJ2-3, with D tentatively TRBD1 or TRBD2 (6 bases each). This CDR3 comprises 16 residues. The V gene lost 3 bases and the J gene lost 2 bases, with 15 bases spanning the gap. Germline CDR1 and CDR2: MNHEY and SMNVEV (reference sequence). CDR3 coding DNA: TGTGCCAGCAGTTTGTTCGGAGGGGGATACACAGATACGCAGTATTTT. This codes for CASSLFGGGYTDTQYF.

The V call is TRBV9, the J call TRBJ2-3, with D possibly TRBD1 on 5 matching bases. Germline V gene lookup returns CDR1 SGDLS and CDR2 YYNGEE. With 0 bases removed from V and 1 base from J, the gap between germline ends came to 15 bases. CDR3 length equals 17 residues. The CDR3 DNA reads TGTGCCAGCAGCGTAGGGGGCCGGCCTGGAGGCACAGATACGCAGTATTTT. It yields the protein CASSVGGRPGGTDTQYF.

The chain joins TRBV6-6 to TRBJ1-1; TRBD1 might be the D (5 bases). V was shortened by 7 bases and J by 1 base, with 10 bases between the two germline ends. The CDR3 covers 13 residues. Germline values: CDR1 MNHNY, CDR2 SVGAGI (reference sequence). The CDR3 coding sequence is TGTGCCAGCAAGCACACAGGGAACACTGAAGCTTTCTTT. Amino acid sequence: CASKHTGNTEAFF.

For the CDR3, the DNA is TGTGCCAGCAGCTTAGGAGGACAGGGGCGTGAAAAACTGTTTTTT. It yields the protein CASSLGGQGREKLFF. The chain recombines TRBV11-1 with TRBJ1-4; 9 bases line up with TRBD1. In germline, CDR1 is SGHAT, CDR2 FQDESV (reference sequence). The CDR3 is made up of 15 amino acids. Trimming took 1 base from V and 7 from J; bases not matched to a gene: 4.

The rearrangement links TRBV5-6 to TRBJ2-1; D gene unclear. The CDR3 is 17 residues long. Germline V gene lookup returns CDR1 SGHDT and CDR2 YYEEEE. Trimming shortened V by 0 bases and J by 4 bases, and 17 bases separated the two germline ends. As DNA, the CDR3 is TGTGCCAGCAGCTTGGACTCTGGCGGATTCCAATACAATGAGCAGTTCTTC. Protein sequence: CASSLDSGGFQYNEQFF. Filled out from reference TRBV5-6 and TRBJ2-1, the complete variable domain reads DAGVTQSPTHLIKTRGQQVTLRCSPKSGHDTVSWYQQALGQGPQFIFQYYEEEERQRGNFPDRFSGHQFPNYSSELNVNALLLGDSALYLCASSLDSGGFQYNEQFFGPGTRLTVL.

The chain employs TRBV9 and TRBJ2-1; D is ambiguous. Germline CDR1 reads SGDLS; CDR2 reads YYNGEE. V lost 3 bases and J lost 8, with 15 bases in between. The CDR3 spans 14 residues. The CDR3 nucleotides read TGTGCCAGCAGCGCAGTACTTAGTGGGGATGAGCAGTTCTTC. Translation: CASSAVLSGDEQFF.

This chain uses TRBV27 with TRBJ2-1; maybe TRBD2 (5 bases). Trimming stripped 3 bases from V and 0 bases from J, with 15 bases between. The V gene's germline CDR1 is MNHEY and CDR2 SMNVEV (reference sequence). The CDR3 sequence is 17 residues long. In nucleotides, the CDR3 is TGTGCCAGCAGTTTTTATCGGGCCGGGATCTCCTACAATGAGCAGTTCTTC. Residues: CASSFYRAGISYNEQFF.

CDR3 residues: CASSLAKHLPQYF. CDR3 bases: TGTGCCAGCAGCTTGGCCAAGCACCTTCCGCAGTACTTC. This rearrangement joins TRBV5-6 to TRBJ2-7; no reliable D call. Deletions cut 0 bases from V and 9 bases from J, with 13 bases between. The CDR3 consists of 13 residues. CDR1 is SGHDT and CDR2 is YYEEEE in the germline V gene. Full variable domain (remainder filled in from reference TRBV5-6 and TRBJ2-7): DAGVTQSPTHLIKTRGQQVTLRCSPKSGHDTVSWYQQALGQGPQFIFQYYEEEERQRGNFPDRFSGHQFPNYSSELNVNALLLGDSALYLCASSLAKHLPQYFGPGTRLTVT.

The chain links TRBV5-1 to TRBJ2-1, with D perhaps matching TRBD1 (5 bases). The CDR3 spans 14 residues. Trimming cost V 2 bases and J 4 bases, with 10 bases left between them. Germline V gene data show CDR1 as SGHRS and CDR2 as YFSETQ. CDR3 coding DNA: TGCGCCAGCAGCTTTAGGGCAGGGTACAATGAGCAGTTCTTC. It specifies CASSFRAGYNEQFF. The full variable domain, with the rest looked up from reference TRBV5-1 and TRBJ2-1, is KAGVTQTPRYLIKTRGQQVTLSCSPISGHRSVSWYQQTPGQGLQFLFEYFSETQRNKGNFPGRFSGRQFSNSRSEMNVSTLELGDSALYLCASSFRAGYNEQFFGPGTRLTVL.

The chain uses TRBV11-3 and TRBJ1-1; D not certain. This CDR3 region has 12 residues. Germline V gene sequence: CDR1 SGHNT, CDR2 YENEEA. Trimming left V 1 base short and J 7 bases short, with 7 bases between. CDR3 coding DNA: TGTGCCAGCAGCTTAGTTGGTGGTGAAGCTTTCTTT. This codes for CASSLVGGEAFF.

The CDR3 is CASSVNLVGNTIYF. CDR3 coding DNA: TGTGCCAGCAGCGTCAACCTCGTTGGAAACACCATATATTTT. The chain uses TRBV9 and TRBJ1-3, with D uncertain. Germline V lookup: CDR1 SGDLS, CDR2 YYNGEE. Trimming removed 2 bases at V and 3 bases at J, with 9 bases between. This CDR3 region has 14 residues.

As concerns this clone: This specimen includes other DNA sequences encoding the same CDR3. This chain uses TRBV5-1 with TRBJ2-7; 9 bases align to TRBD1. Germline CDR1 reads SGHRS; CDR2 reads YFSETQ. The length of the CDR3 is 13 residues. The ends lost 4 bases at V and 7 bases at J; junction bases unmatched: 6. CDR3 protein: CASSLQGAREQYF. CDR3 in DNA: TGCGCCAGCAGCCTACAGGGGGCTAGGGAGCAGTACTTC.

As for this clone: Within the sample, other DNA sequences also encode this same CDR3. The chain joins TRBV11-1 to TRBJ2-5; the D is unclear. The CDR3 has 13 residues. V gave up 1 base and J gave up 0 bases, with 3 bases separating them. The germline CDR1 and CDR2 sequences are SGHAT and FQDESV (reference sequence). In DNA form, the CDR3 reads TGTGCCAGCAGCTTAGGCTACCAAGAGACCCAGTACTTC. It is translated as CASSLGYQETQYF.

The chain has TRBV7-8 and TRBJ1-2; 8 bases fit TRBD1. J gave up 8 bases and V 1 base, and 15 bases lay outside the gene matches. Germline lookup yields CDR1 SGHVS and CDR2 FQNEAQ. The CDR3 is 17 residues long. CDR3 nucleotides: TGTGCCAGCAGCTTAGTAGGCCTCAGGACAGGGACGAGCGGCTACACCTTC. Its translation is CASSLVGLRTGTSGYTF.

This clone was recorded only once. The chain has TRBV6-6 and TRBJ1-2, with unresolved D. V lost 1 base and J lost 6, with 15 bases in between. Germline loops: CDR1 MNHNY, CDR2 SVGAGI (reference sequence). This CDR3 comprises 15 residues. This CDR3 is CASSYFPIDLNGYTF. CDR3 bases: TGTGCCAGCAGTTACTTTCCGATCGATTTGAATGGCTACACCTTC.

The chain combines TRBV5-1 with TRBJ2-7; possible D gene TRBD2, 6 bases. The CDR3 is 14 residues long. Germline assignment: CDR1 SGHRS and CDR2 YFSETQ. The V and J ends lost 4 bases and 2 bases respectively, with 13 bases between them. The CDR3 bases are TGCGCCAGCAGCCCGGGACTCCCTACCTACGAGCAGTACTTC. This encodes CASSPGLPTYEQYF.